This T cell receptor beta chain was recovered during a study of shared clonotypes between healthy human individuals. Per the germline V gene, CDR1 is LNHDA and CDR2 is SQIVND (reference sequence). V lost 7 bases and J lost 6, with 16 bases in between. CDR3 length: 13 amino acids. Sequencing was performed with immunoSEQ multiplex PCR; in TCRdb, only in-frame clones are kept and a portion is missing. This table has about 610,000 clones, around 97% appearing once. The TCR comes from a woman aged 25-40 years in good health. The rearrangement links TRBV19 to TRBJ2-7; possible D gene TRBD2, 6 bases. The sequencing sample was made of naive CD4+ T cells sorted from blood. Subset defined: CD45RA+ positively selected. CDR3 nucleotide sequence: TGTGCCAGTACCACTGGGGGGATGGGCGAGCAGTACTTC. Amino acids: CASTTGGMGEQYF.